This is a list of T cell receptor beta chains from one sample in a study of cytomegalovirus exposure and HLA in healthy donors. Assay used: immunoSEQ multiplex PCR; TCRdb lists only in-frame clones, some missing. The sample consists of under 250,000 clones, 81% of them appearing once. The sample comprised PBMCs. Receptor source: a woman aged 60-70 years in good health and CMV-seropositive. The CDR3 runs from the conserved cysteine through the conserved F or W. A D gene is named only where the DNA matches it firmly. Expanded clones get a size class; other rows say once, few or many, or leave the size out.

j_call v_call clone_size d_call cdr3_aa cdr3_nt
TRBJ1-1 TRBV29-1 . TRBD1 CSVEGTGGPEAFF TGCAGCGTTGAAGGGACAGGGGGCCCTGAAGCTTTCTTT
TRBJ2-3 TRBV28 once TRBD2 CASSWVAGGPTDTQYF TGTGCCAGCAGTTGGGTAGCGGGAGGGCCCACAGATACGCAGTATTTT
TRBJ2-1 TRBV5-4 . TRBD2 CASSAGTSGSYNEQFF TGTGCCAGCAGCGCTGGGACTAGCGGGAGCTATAATGAGCAGTTCTTC
TRBJ1-6 TRBV2 few TRBD1 CASRTGQGYSPLHF TGTGCCAGCAGGACGGGACAGGGCTACTCACCCCTCCACTTT
TRBJ2-7 TRBV11-1 few TRBD1 CASSSPRTGAYEQYF TGTGCCAGCAGCTCCCCACGGACAGGGGCCTACGAGCAGTACTTC
TRBJ1-1 TRBV6-6 . TRBD1 CASSGTGGLSEAFF TGTGCCAGCAGCGGGACAGGGGGTCTTTCTGAAGCTTTCTTT
TRBJ1-3 TRBV7-9 . TRBD1 CASSSGTGGAGNTIYF TGTGCCAGCAGTTCTGGGACAGGGGGCGCCGGAAACACCATATATTTT
TRBJ1-3 TRBV5-1 . . CASRLDGGSGNTIYF TGCGCCAGCAGATTGGACGGAGGCTCTGGAAACACCATATATTTT
TRBJ2-7 TRBV27 . . CASSLKQGYSEQYF TGTGCCAGCAGTTTAAAACAGGGCTATAGCGAGCAGTACTTC
TRBJ2-1 TRBV27 . . CASSLGLPANEQFF TGTGCCAGCAGTTTAGGGCTACCCGCAAATGAGCAGTTCTTC
TRBJ2-1 TRBV19 . TRBD2 CASTRFGLVPYNEQFF TGTGCCAGTACCCGCTTCGGACTAGTCCCCTACAATGAGCAGTTCTTC
TRBJ2-1 TRBV18 . TRBD1 CASSPLMRTGGNEQFF TGTGCCAGCTCACCGCTTATGAGGACAGGGGGCAATGAGCAGTTCTTC
TRBJ2-1 TRBV29-1 . TRBD2 CSVAVAGPDDEQFF TGCAGCGTGGCGGTAGCGGGACCGGACGATGAGCAGTTCTTC
TRBJ1-1 TRBV19 . . CASSVALNTEAFF TGTGCCAGTAGTGTGGCTTTGAACACTGAAGCTTTCTTT
TRBJ2-3 TRBV12-5 . TRBD2 CASGSGLAHTDTQYF TGTGCTAGTGGTTCGGGACTAGCCCACACAGATACGCAGTATTTT
TRBJ2-7 TRBV28 . . CASSFMRDPFYEQYF TGTGCCAGCAGTTTTATGCGGGACCCCTTCTACGAGCAGTACTTC